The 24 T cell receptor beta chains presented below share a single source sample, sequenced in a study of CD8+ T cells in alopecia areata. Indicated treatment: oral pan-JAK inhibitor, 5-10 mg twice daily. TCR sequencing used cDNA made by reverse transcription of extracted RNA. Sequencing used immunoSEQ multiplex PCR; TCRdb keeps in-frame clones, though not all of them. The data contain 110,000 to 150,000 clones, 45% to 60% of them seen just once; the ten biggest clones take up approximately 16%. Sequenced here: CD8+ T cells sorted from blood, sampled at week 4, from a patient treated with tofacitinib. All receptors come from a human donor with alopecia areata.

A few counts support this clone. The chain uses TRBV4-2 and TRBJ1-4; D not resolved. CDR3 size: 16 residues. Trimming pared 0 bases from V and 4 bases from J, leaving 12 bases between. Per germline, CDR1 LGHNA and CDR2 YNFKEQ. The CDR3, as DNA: TGTGCCAGCAGCCAAGAACAATGGTTGGTTAATGAAAAACTGTTTTTT. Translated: CASSQEQWLVNEKLFF.

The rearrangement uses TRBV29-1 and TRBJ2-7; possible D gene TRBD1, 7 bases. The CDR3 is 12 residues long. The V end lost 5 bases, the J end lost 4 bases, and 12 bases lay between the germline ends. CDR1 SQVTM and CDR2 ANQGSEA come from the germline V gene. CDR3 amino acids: CSVFAGGYEQYF. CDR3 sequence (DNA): TGCAGCGTTTTTGCAGGGGGGTACGAGCAGTACTTC.

The CDR3: CSALSGYEQFF. The CDR3 region has the DNA TGCAGTGCCCTTAGCGGCTATGAGCAGTTCTTC. The chain couples TRBV20-1 to TRBJ2-1; D is perhaps TRBD2 (6 bases). Trimming cost V 6 bases and J 8 bases, with 11 bases left between them. The CDR3 runs 11 residues. Germline-derived CDR1 and CDR2 are DFQATT and SNEGSKA (reference sequence).

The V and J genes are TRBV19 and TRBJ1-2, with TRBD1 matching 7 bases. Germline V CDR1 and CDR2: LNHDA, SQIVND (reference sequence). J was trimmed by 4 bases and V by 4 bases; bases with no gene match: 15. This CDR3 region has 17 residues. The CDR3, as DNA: TGTGCCAGTAGTACCCTTCGACAGGGCGAAGAGGCCTATGGCTACACCTTC. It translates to CASSTLRQGEEAYGYTF.

The chain's CDR3 is CASSPGTGGYEQYF. CDR3 nucleotide sequence: TGTGCCAGCAGCCCCGGGACAGGGGGCTACGAGCAGTACTTC. The chain has TRBV7-6 and TRBJ2-7, with 11 bases aligning to TRBD1. CDR1 and CDR2 from the germline V gene are SGHVS and FNYEAQ. J gave up 3 bases and V 5 bases, and 3 bases lay outside the gene matches. CDR3 size: 14 residues.

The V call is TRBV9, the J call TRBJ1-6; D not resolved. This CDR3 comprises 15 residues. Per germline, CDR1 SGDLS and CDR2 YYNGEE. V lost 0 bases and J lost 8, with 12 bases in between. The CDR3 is CASSVVIGHYSPLHF. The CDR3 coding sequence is TGTGCCAGCAGCGTAGTCATCGGCCACTATTCACCCCTCCACTTT. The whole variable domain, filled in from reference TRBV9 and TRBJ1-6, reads DSGVTQTPKHLITATGQRVTLRCSPRSGDLSVYWYQQSLDQGLQFLIQYYNGEERAKGNILERFSAQQFPDLHSELNLSSLELGDSALYFCASSVVIGHYSPLHFGNGTRLTVT.

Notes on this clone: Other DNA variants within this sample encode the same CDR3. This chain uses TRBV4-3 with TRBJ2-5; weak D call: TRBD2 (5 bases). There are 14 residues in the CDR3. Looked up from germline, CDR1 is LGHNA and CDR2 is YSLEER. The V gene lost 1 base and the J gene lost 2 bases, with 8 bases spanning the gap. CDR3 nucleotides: TGCGCCAGCAGCCAAGTTGGCGGGCAAGAGACCCAGTACTTC. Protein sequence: CASSQVGGQETQYF.

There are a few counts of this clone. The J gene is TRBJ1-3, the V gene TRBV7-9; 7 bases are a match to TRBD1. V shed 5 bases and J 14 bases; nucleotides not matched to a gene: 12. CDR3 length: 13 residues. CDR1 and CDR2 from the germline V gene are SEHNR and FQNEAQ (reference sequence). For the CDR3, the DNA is TGTGCCAGCAGCGGCCGGGACAGCCGCCTGGTATATTTT. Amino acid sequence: CASSGRDSRLVYF.

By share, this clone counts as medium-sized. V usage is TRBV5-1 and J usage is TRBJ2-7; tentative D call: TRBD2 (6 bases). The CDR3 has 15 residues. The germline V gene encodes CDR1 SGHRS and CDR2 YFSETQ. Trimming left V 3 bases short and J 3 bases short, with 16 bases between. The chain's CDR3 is CASSSSGTYYYEQYF. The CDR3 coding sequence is TGCGCCAGCAGCTCCTCCGGGACTTACTACTACGAGCAGTACTTC.

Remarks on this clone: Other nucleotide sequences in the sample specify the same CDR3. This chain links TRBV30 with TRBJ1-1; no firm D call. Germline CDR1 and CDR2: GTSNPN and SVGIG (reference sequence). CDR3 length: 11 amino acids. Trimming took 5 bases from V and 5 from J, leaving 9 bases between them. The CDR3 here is CAWSRGTEAFF. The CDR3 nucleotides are TGTGCCTGGTCTCGGGGTACTGAAGCTTTCTTT.

The CDR3 sequence is CASSLSGTGLNTIYF. The CDR3 bases are TGTGCCAGCAGTCTCTCCGGGACAGGGTTAAACACCATATATTTT. The chain links TRBV13 to TRBJ1-3, with 9 positions matching TRBD1. Germline V gene sequence: CDR1 PRHDT, CDR2 FYEKMQ (reference sequence). Trimming cost V 6 bases and J 6 bases; bases outside gene matches: 9. The CDR3 consists of 15 residues.

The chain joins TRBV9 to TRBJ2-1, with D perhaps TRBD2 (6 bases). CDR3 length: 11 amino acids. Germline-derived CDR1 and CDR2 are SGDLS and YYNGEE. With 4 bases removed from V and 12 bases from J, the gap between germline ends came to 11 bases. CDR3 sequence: CASSLGEVQFF. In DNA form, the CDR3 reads TGTGCCAGCAGCTTAGGGGAGGTGCAGTTCTTC.

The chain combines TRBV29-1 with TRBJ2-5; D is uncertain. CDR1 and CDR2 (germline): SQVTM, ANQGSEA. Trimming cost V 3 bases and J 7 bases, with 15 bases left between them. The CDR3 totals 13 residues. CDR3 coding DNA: TGCAGCGTTGACGGCACAGCCCTAGTGACCCAGTACTTC. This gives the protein CSVDGTALVTQYF.

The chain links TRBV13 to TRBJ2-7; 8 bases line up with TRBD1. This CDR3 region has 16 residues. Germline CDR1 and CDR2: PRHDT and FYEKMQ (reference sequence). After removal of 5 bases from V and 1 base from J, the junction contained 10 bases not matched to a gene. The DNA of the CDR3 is TGTGCCAGCAGCCTCTCAGGGGGCAGGTCGTCCTACGAGCAGTACTTC. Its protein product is CASSLSGGRSSYEQYF.

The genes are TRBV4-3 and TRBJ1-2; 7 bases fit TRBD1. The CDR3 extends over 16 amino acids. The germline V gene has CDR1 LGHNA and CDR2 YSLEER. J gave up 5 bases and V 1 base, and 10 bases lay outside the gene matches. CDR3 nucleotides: TGCGCCAGCAGCCAAGTACCGGAGGACAGGTTTTATGGCTACACCTTC. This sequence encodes CASSQVPEDRFYGYTF.

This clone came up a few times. The DNA for the CDR3 is TGTGCCAGCAGTTTCGCCGGGACTAGCGGGGGGCCCTCTAAATACTTC. The encoded protein is CASSFAGTSGGPSKYF. The chain recombines TRBV28 with TRBJ2-4; 15 bases line up with TRBD2. V lost 3 bases and J lost 16; bases outside the gene matches: 13. Germline V lookup: CDR1 MDHEN, CDR2 SYDVKM. The CDR3 contains 16 residues.

The CDR3 nucleotides are TGCGCCAGCAGCCATACAGGGGGCGCGTATGGCTACACCTTC. Amino acids: CASSHTGGAYGYTF. This sequence joins TRBV4-1 and TRBJ1-2; 9 bases match TRBD1. Trimming removed 3 bases from V and 5 bases from J; junction bases left unmatched: 4. The CDR3 runs 14 residues. Germline V gene sequence: CDR1 MGHRA, CDR2 YSYEKL.

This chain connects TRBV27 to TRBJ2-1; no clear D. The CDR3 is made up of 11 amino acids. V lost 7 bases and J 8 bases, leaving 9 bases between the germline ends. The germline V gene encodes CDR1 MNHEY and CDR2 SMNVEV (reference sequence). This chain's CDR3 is CASTDWDEQFF. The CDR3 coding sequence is TGTGCCAGCACCGACTGGGATGAGCAGTTCTTC.

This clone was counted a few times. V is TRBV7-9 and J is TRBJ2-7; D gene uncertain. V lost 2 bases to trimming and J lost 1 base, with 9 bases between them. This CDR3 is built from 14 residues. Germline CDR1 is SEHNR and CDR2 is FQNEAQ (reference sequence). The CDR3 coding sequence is TGTGCCAGCAGCTTAAGCGACGGATCCTACGAGCAGTACTTC. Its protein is CASSLSDGSYEQYF.

CDR3 amino acids: CSVEEGDLTGELFF. CDR3 in DNA: TGCAGCGTTGAAGAGGGGGACCTCACCGGGGAGCTGTTTTTT. The chain couples TRBV29-1 to TRBJ2-2, with D possibly called TRBD1 or TRBD2 (5 bases each). The V gene's germline CDR1 is SQVTM and CDR2 ANQGSEA. The V end lost 0 bases, the J end lost 4 bases, and 9 bases lay between the germline ends. The CDR3 runs to 14 residues.

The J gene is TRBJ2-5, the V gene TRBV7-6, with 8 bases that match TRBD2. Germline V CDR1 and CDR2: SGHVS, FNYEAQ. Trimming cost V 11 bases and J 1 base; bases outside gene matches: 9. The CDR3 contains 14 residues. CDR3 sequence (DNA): TGTGCCCCCACGGGGGGGCACTCCCAAGAGACCCAGTACTTC. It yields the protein CAPTGGHSQETQYF.

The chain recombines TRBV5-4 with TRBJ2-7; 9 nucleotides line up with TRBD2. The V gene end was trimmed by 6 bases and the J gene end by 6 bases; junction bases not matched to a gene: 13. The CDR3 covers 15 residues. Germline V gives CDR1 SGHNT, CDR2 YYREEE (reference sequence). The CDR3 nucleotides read TGTGCCAGCACCACCCATGGCGGGGGGGCATTCGAGCAGTACTTC. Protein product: CASTTHGGGAFEQYF.

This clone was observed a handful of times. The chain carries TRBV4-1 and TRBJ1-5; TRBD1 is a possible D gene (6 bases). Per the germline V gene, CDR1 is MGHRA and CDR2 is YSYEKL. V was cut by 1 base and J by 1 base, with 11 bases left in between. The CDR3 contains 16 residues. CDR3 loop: CASSQGGAESNQPQHF. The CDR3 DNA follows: TGCGCCAGCAGCCAAGGGGGGGCGGAGAGCAATCAGCCCCAGCATTTT.

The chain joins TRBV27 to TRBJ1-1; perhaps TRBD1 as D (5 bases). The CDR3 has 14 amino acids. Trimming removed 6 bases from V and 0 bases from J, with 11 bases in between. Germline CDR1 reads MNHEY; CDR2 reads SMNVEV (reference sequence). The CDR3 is CASSPGTVNTEAFF. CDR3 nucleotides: TGTGCCAGCAGCCCCGGGACGGTGAACACTGAAGCTTTCTTT.